This T cell receptor beta chain was obtained from a study of blood T cell repertoires in COVID-19. Sequenced by immunoSEQ multiplex PCR; TCRdb stores in-frame clones only, minus some. The sample records 100,000 to 150,000 clones, 75% to 90% being singletons. Cohort placement rested on clinical history that participants reported themselves. Two negative PCRs, clearance, or symptom resolution had been documented for recovered Cohort 3 donors. V lost 2 bases, J lost 0 bases, and 14 bases lay in between. The CDR3 loop spans 16 amino acids. Germline V gene lookup returns CDR1 MNHEY and CDR2 SVGEGT. The chain links TRBV6-2 or TRBV6-3 to TRBJ2-7, with a tentative D call TRBD1 (6 bases). Material: PBMCs or T cells enriched from blood (not recorded which). The receptor's source is a woman in her fifties or sixties who had recovered from COVID-19. CDR3 coding DNA: TGTGCCAGCAGTTACGAACGGGTAGGGGGCTCCTACGAGCAGTACTTC. It translates to CASSYERVGGSYEQYF.